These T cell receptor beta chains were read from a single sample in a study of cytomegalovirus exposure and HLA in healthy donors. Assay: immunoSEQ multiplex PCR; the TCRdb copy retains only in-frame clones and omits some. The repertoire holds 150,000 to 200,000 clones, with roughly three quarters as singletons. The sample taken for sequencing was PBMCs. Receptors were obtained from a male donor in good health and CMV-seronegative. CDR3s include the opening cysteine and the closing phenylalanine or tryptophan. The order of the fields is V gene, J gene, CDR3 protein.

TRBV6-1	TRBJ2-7	CASSALGTVSYEQYF
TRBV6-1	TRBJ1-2	CASRRNANYGYTF
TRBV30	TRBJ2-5	CAWSVHGETQYF
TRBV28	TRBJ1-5	CATWDRESNQPQHF
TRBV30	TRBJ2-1	CACSGLAGVQEQFF
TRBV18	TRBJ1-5	CASSPRNPTGSNQPQHF
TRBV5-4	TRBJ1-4	CASSVQGAVEKLFF
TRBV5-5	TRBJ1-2	CASSLGSGPQGRWRYTF
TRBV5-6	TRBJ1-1	CASSLEWSGNTEAFF
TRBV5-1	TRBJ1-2	CASSFFGATRGYTF
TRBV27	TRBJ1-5	CASSSAENQPQHF
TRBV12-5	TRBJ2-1	CASAPSGGAYNEQFF
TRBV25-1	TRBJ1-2	CATGGGRRYGYTF
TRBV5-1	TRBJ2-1	CASGAGGSYNEQFF
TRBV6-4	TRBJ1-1	CASSVEENTEAFF
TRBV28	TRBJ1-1	CASSMGTGGLTMNTEAFF
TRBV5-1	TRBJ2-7	CASSLGQGPAAYEQYF